The 32 T cell receptor beta chains given below trace back to one sample, sequenced in a study of T cell repertoires in cytomegalovirus infection. A single record per CDR3 protein comes from TCRdb applying MiXCR to the reads. Here the sample spans 500,000 to 600,000 distinct CDR3 sequences, 16% being singletons. The sequencing sample was made of CD8+ T cells from PBMCs. Receptors originate from a human donor in good health (CMV status not recorded). Some clones in this sample may be carry-over from other donors' samples.

The rearrangement joins TRBV5-1 to TRBJ2-1; 8 nucleotides line up with TRBD1. The CDR3 has 14 residues. The junction had 7 bases not matched to a gene; V was cut back by 2 bases and J by 9 bases. Germline V gives CDR1 SGHRS, CDR2 YFSETQ. The CDR3 spells CASSFASGGSEQFF. As DNA, the CDR3 is TGCGCCAGCAGCTTTGCCTCAGGGGGCAGTGAGCAGTTCTTC.

Regarding this clonotype: The conserved phenylalanine or tryptophan normally closing the CDR3 is absent here, so this likely arose from a read error. J is TRBJ2-1 and V is TRBV20-1; no clear D gene. The V gene's germline CDR1 is DFQATT and CDR2 SNEGSKA (reference sequence). V was shortened by 5 bases and J by 4 bases, with 15 bases between the two germline ends. The CDR3 has 14 residues. The CDR3 protein is CSAGPHGIYNEQFL. CDR3 in DNA: TGCAGTGCTGGGCCCCACGGAATTTACAATGAGCAGTTCTTA.

Remarks on this clonotype: A much larger clone lies a single base off, so this may be a read error. This rearrangement joins TRBV11-2 to TRBJ2-3, with 8 bases that match TRBD1. Germline V gene sequence: CDR1 SGHAT, CDR2 FQNNGV. The CDR3 covers 14 residues. The CDR3, as DNA: TGTGCCAGCCGAACGGGACAGGCTCTAGATCCGCAGTATTTT. It specifies CASRTGQALDPQYF.

This clonotype was found many times. The chain joins TRBV11-2 to TRBJ2-1, with 12 bases that match TRBD2. V lost 5 bases, J lost 6 bases, and 8 bases stayed unmatched. Germline V gives CDR1 SGHAT, CDR2 FQNNGV. This CDR3 region has 16 residues. The CDR3 loop is CASSPPTSGRFNEQFF. In DNA form, the CDR3 reads TGTGCCAGCAGCCCGCCGACTAGCGGGAGATTCAATGAGCAGTTCTTC.

In this sample, this clonotype turned up a few times. The V gene is TRBV3-1, the J gene TRBJ1-3; D gene unclear. Trimming removed 0 bases at V and 0 bases at J, with 15 bases between. Germline V gene data show CDR1 as LGHDT and CDR2 as YNNKEL (reference sequence). The CDR3 has 18 residues. CDR3 coding DNA: TGTGCCAGCAGCCAAGATCTCTGGCAGGAGGGCTCTGGAAACACCATATATTTT. This codes for CASSQDLWQEGSGNTIYF.

Ten or more counts support this clonotype. A junction boundary mismatches the germline segment, possibly from a read error. The rearrangement links TRBV10-2 to TRBJ2-1; D is perhaps TRBD2 (5 bases). This CDR3 region has 10 residues. Germline CDR1 and CDR2: WSHSY and SAAADI. CDR3 loop: CASGTNEQFF. The CDR3 DNA reads as TGTGCCAGCGGTACCAATGAGCAGTTCTTC.

The J gene is TRBJ1-1, the V gene TRBV5-1; the D gene is possibly TRBD1 (5 bases). V gave up 1 base and J gave up 5 bases, with 9 bases separating them. CDR1 is SGHRS, CDR2 YFSETQ, per germline. The CDR3 spans 13 residues. CDR3 in DNA: TGCGCCAGCAGCTTGATAGGGGAAACTGAAGCTTTCTTT. Its translation: CASSLIGETEAFF.

This clonotype was detected ten times or more. The chain has TRBV7-3 and TRBJ1-5; D may be TRBD1 (5 bases). Trimming left V 5 bases short and J 4 bases short, with 9 bases between. The CDR3 is 13 residues long. CDR1 SGHTA and CDR2 FQGTGA come from the germline V gene. Here the CDR3 reads CASSTGTNQPQHF. Here the CDR3 DNA reads TGTGCCAGCAGCACTGGGACGAATCAGCCCCAGCATTTT.

This clonotype was detected a few times. The chain has TRBV29-1 and TRBJ1-2, with 10 bases lining up with TRBD1. The V gene end was trimmed by 7 bases and the J gene end by 5 bases; junction bases not matched to a gene: 7. Germline V gene lookup returns CDR1 SQVTM and CDR2 ANQGSEA. This CDR3 comprises 13 residues. For the CDR3, the DNA is TGCAGCGCTCGGACAGGGGGAGAGTATGGCTACACCTTC. It encodes CSARTGGEYGYTF.

In its sample, this clonotype was seen a few times. The gene calls are TRBV27 and TRBJ2-3, with 10 nucleotides matching TRBD2. This CDR3 region has 15 residues. V dropped 8 bases and J dropped 4; count of bases not matched to a gene: 9. Looked up from germline, CDR1 is MNHEY and CDR2 is SMNVEV (reference sequence). CDR3 in DNA: TGTGCCAGCCGAAAAGCTAGCGGGAGTGCAGATACGCAGTATTTT. Its protein product is CASRKASGSADTQYF.

This clonotype was recorded many times. The V gene is TRBV27, the J gene TRBJ1-5; D is perhaps TRBD1 (6 bases). This CDR3 is built from 15 residues. Germline V gene data show CDR1 as MNHEY and CDR2 as SMNVEV (reference sequence). Deletions cut 8 bases from V and 4 bases from J, with 18 bases between. The CDR3 loop reads CASGYRGTSNQPQHF. The CDR3 DNA sequence: TGTGCCAGCGGTTATAGGGGGACATCTAATCAGCCCCAGCATTTT.

This clonotype was seen more than once but under ten times. The rearrangement links TRBV4-1 to TRBJ1-1; D ambiguous. The CDR3 sequence is 14 residues long. V was trimmed by 4 bases and J by 1 base, leaving 10 bases between them. Per the germline V gene, CDR1 is MGHRA and CDR2 is YSYEKL. The CDR3 coding sequence is TGCGCCAGCAGCCCTCAGAGAGGGAACACTGAAGCTTTCTTT. Translated: CASSPQRGNTEAFF.

This sequence joins TRBV6-1 and TRBJ1-2, with D uncertain. The V gene's germline CDR1 is MNHNS and CDR2 SASEGT. The CDR3 runs to 11 residues. V gave up 10 bases and J gave up 4 bases, with 10 bases separating them. This CDR3 is CANDPLYGYTF. CDR3 coding DNA: TGTGCCAATGACCCCCTCTATGGCTACACCTTC.

A note on this clonotype: A much larger clone lies one base from this, so it may be a read error. The J gene is TRBJ1-5, the V gene TRBV6-1, with 7 bases matching TRBD1. Trimming removed 2 bases from V and 0 bases from J; junction bases left unmatched: 7. CDR3 length equals 17 residues. Germline CDR1 reads MNHNS; CDR2 reads SASEGT. The CDR3 DNA follows: TGTGCCAGCAGTGAACGTCCCGGGACAGATAGCAATCAGCCCCAGCATTTT. Translating gives CASSERPGTDSNQPQHF.

At least ten counts were recorded for this clonotype. This chain joins TRBV11-2 and TRBJ2-7; perhaps D is TRBD1 or TRBD2 (5 bases each). The CDR3 has 14 residues. V was clipped by 3 bases and J by 1 base, with 10 bases between them. Germline CDR1 is SGHAT and CDR2 is FQNNGV. The CDR3 nucleotides are TGTGCCAGCAGCTTGGGGACGCCTTCCTACGAGCAGTACTTC. It yields the protein CASSLGTPSYEQYF. Full variable domain (remainder filled in from reference TRBV11-2 and TRBJ2-7): EAGVAQSPRYKIIEKRQSVAFWCNPISGHATLYWYQQILGQGPKLLIQFQNNGVVDDSQLPKDRFSAERLKGVDSTLKIQPAKLEDSAVYLCASSLGTPSYEQYFGPGTRLTVT.

The chain uses TRBV10-2 and TRBJ2-3, with D perhaps TRBD1 (5 bases). Germline lookup yields CDR1 WSHSY and CDR2 SAAADI. The V and J ends lost 0 bases and 4 bases respectively, with 11 bases between them. The length of the CDR3 is 15 residues. This CDR3 reads CASSESGRGADTQYF. The DNA for the CDR3 is TGCGCCAGCAGTGAGTCGGGTAGGGGTGCAGATACGCAGTATTTT.

This clonotype was detected ten times or more. V usage is TRBV7-9 and J usage is TRBJ2-7, with D possibly matching TRBD2 (7 bases). V lost 6 bases and J lost 2, with 20 bases in between. CDR3 size: 16 residues. Germline V gene lookup returns CDR1 SEHNR and CDR2 FQNEAQ (reference sequence). In DNA form, the CDR3 reads TGTGCCAGCAGACCGCCGTCGGGGGGCAGAACCTACGAGCAGTACTTC. Its translation: CASRPPSGGRTYEQYF.

DNA of the CDR3: TGTGCCAGCAGTTTAAGGCGGGAGGGCCGCTACAATGAGCAGTTCTTC. It encodes CASSLRREGRYNEQFF. The chain is built from TRBV28 and TRBJ2-1; 9 nucleotides line up with TRBD2. The V gene end was trimmed by 2 bases and the J gene end by 3 bases; junction bases not matched to a gene: 5. The CDR3 runs to 16 residues. The germline gives CDR1 MDHEN, CDR2 SYDVKM.

This clonotype was detected many times. J is TRBJ1-3 and V is TRBV12-3 or TRBV12-4; a weak D match, TRBD1 (6 bases). V shed 6 bases and J shed 4 bases, with 16 bases lying between them. The CDR3 contains 15 residues. CDR3 DNA sequence: TGTGCCAGCAGCCGATTTACAGGGTCCGGAAACACCATATATTTT. Its protein is CASSRFTGSGNTIYF.

The V call is TRBV9, the J call TRBJ2-5; the D gene could be TRBD1 or TRBD2 (5 bases each). The CDR3 length is 14 residues. The V end was cut by 3 bases, the J end by 4 bases, with 13 bases between. Germline values: CDR1 SGDLS, CDR2 YYNGEE. The CDR3: CASSGGTAGETQYF. CDR3 sequence (DNA): TGTGCCAGCAGCGGGGGGACGGCGGGAGAGACCCAGTACTTC.

About this clonotype: Possible read error: a much larger clone is one base away. The rearrangement links TRBV19 to TRBJ1-1; D call uncertain. This CDR3 is 13 amino acids long. Germline V CDR1 and CDR2: LNHDA, SQIVND (reference sequence). The CDR3: CASSHDPNTESFF. In DNA, the CDR3 is TGTGCCAGTAGTCATGATCCGAACACTGAATCTTTCTTT.

J is TRBJ1-2 and V is TRBV27; tentative D call: TRBD1 (5 bases). V was pared by 4 bases and J by 8 bases, with 17 bases between. This CDR3 is 14 amino acids long. Germline V lookup: CDR1 MNHEY, CDR2 SMNVEV (reference sequence). The CDR3 DNA sequence: TGTGCCAGCAGTTGGAGGGGTAACCTTAGGGGCTACACCTTC. Its protein is CASSWRGNLRGYTF.

Comment on this clonotype: A clone one base away is much larger, so this may be a read error. Likely a read error: the CDR3 ends without its conserved phenylalanine or tryptophan. DNA for the CDR3: TGTGCCAGCAGCTTAGCCCCTCTCGGACTAGCGGGAGTGGATGAGCAGTTCTTA. Residues: CASSLAPLGLAGVDEQFL. V and J are TRBV7-4 and TRBJ2-1, with 13 bases matching TRBD2. This CDR3 has 18 amino acids. V lost 0 bases to trimming and J lost 8 bases; unmatched junction nucleotides: 10. From germline, CDR1 is SGHVT and CDR2 SQSDAQ.

This chain links TRBV28 with TRBJ1-1, with a weak D call TRBD1 (6 bases). Trimming removed 8 bases from V and 2 bases from J, with 18 bases in between. Germline V lookup: CDR1 MDHEN, CDR2 SYDVKM. The CDR3 consists of 15 residues. As DNA, the CDR3 is TGTGCCAGCCCTTCGGAGGGGGAGGATAACACTGAAGCTTTCTTT. Its translation is CASPSEGEDNTEAFF. The variable domain in full, completed from reference TRBV28 and TRBJ1-1, reads DVKVTQSSRYLVKRTGEKVFLECVQDMDHENMFWYRQDPGLGLRLIYFSYDVKMKEKGDIPEGYSVSREKKERFSLILESASTNQTSMYLCASPSEGEDNTEAFFGQGTRLTVV.

This rearrangement joins TRBV7-9 to TRBJ2-2; D unresolved. V was pared by 3 bases and J by 3 bases, with 8 bases between. From germline, CDR1 is SEHNR and CDR2 FQNEAQ (reference sequence). CDR3 length equals 14 residues. In DNA form, the CDR3 reads TGTGCCAGCAGCTTCGCCACCGACACCGGGGAGCTGTTTTTT. This codes for CASSFATDTGELFF.

This clonotype occurred a few times. The CDR3 loop reads CAIYNGLVAFF. For the CDR3, the DNA is TGTGCCATCTACAATGGGTTGGTGGCTTTCTTT. The V call is TRBV10-3, the J call TRBJ1-1; no reliable D call. Germline V gives CDR1 ENHRY, CDR2 SYGVKD. The CDR3 runs to 11 residues. Trimming stripped 8 bases from V and 11 bases from J, with 15 bases between.

The V gene is TRBV28, the J gene TRBJ1-3; TRBD1 agrees at 7 bases. The CDR3 loop spans 17 amino acids. V shed 4 bases and J 4 bases; nucleotides not matched to a gene: 13. CDR1 is MDHEN, CDR2 SYDVKM, per germline. CDR3 nucleotide sequence: TGTGCCAGCAGTTCCATCTTGGAAGGGGGCCCCGGAAACACCATATATTTT. This sequence encodes CASSSILEGGPGNTIYF.

This rearrangement joins TRBV10-3 to TRBJ1-5; no clear D gene. The CDR3 covers 12 residues. V was clipped by 0 bases and J by 7 bases, with 4 bases between them. Looked up from germline, CDR1 is ENHRY and CDR2 is SYGVKD. In DNA form, the CDR3 reads TGTGCCATCAGTGAGTCGAAACAGCCCCAGCATTTT. This translates into CAISESKQPQHF.

The chain combines TRBV25-1 with TRBJ2-5; D call uncertain. With 2 bases removed from V and 5 bases from J, the gap between germline ends came to 21 bases. The CDR3 runs 17 residues. The germline CDR1 and CDR2 sequences are MGHDK and SYGVNS. The CDR3 nucleotides read TGTGCCAGCAGTGAACGGGCGGAGAGAGATGCTTGGGAGACCCAGTACTTC. Translation: CASSERAERDAWETQYF.

The V and J genes are TRBV11-2 and TRBJ1-1, with 7 bases that match TRBD1. The V gene's germline CDR1 is SGHAT and CDR2 FQNNGV. The CDR3 totals 15 residues. With 7 bases clipped from V and 5 bases from J, the junction kept 13 bases outside the gene matches. CDR3 nucleotide sequence: TGTGCCAGCAAGAAACAGGGGCCGTCTCTAACTGAAGCTTTCTTT. This gives the protein CASKKQGPSLTEAFF.

The chain recombines TRBV20-1 with TRBJ2-1; TRBD2 matches 9 bases. The CDR3 runs to 17 residues. Germline V gene lookup returns CDR1 DFQATT and CDR2 SNEGSKA (reference sequence). Trimming at V came to 3 bases and at J to 4 bases, leaving 13 bases not matched to a gene. The CDR3 is CSASSGGLAGFYNEQFF. DNA of the CDR3: TGCAGTGCTAGTTCAGGAGGGCTAGCGGGGTTTTACAATGAGCAGTTCTTC.

In this sample, this clonotype turned up a few times. The genes are TRBV12-5 and TRBJ2-7; D uncertain. The CDR3 totals 13 residues. V lost 9 bases and J lost 4, with 16 bases in between. Germline CDR1 LGHNT, CDR2 FRNRAP. For the CDR3, the DNA is TGTGCTAGCTCCTACGGGCTGTCTTACGAGCAGTACTTC. It translates to CASSYGLSYEQYF.